Listed below are T cell receptor beta chains from one sample, sequenced in a study of shared clonotypes between healthy human individuals. Sequenced by immunoSEQ multiplex PCR; TCRdb stores in-frame clones only, minus some. The sample shows 300,000 or so clones, roughly 70% of them seen only once. The specimen was memory CD4+ T cells sorted from blood. The source is a man aged 25-40 years in good health. CDR3s include the opening cysteine and the closing phenylalanine or tryptophan. The D gene is left open where the match is weak. Expanded clones are given a class, and other clones once, few, many or no size at all.

TRBV7-9	14	TRBJ1-2	.	.	TGTGCCAGCAGCTTAGAATCACAGGCTGGGGGCTACACCTTC	CASSLESQAGGYTF
TRBV9	16	TRBJ2-2	TRBD1	.	TGTGCCAGCAGCGGAAAGACCGGACAGGGCGGAGGGGAGCTGTTTTTT	CASSGKTGQGGGELFF
TRBV9	14	TRBJ2-7	.	few	TGTGCCAGCAGCTCCGGGACGGTCCCCTACGAGCAGTACTTC	CASSSGTVPYEQYF
TRBV4-1	15	TRBJ1-3	.	.	TGCGCCAGCAGCCAGATAGGGGTCTCTGGAAACACCATATATTTT	CASSQIGVSGNTIYF
TRBV2	15	TRBJ2-1	TRBD1	once	TGTGCCAGCAGTGTTCTACAGGGGGCGAATAATGAGCAGTTCTTC	CASSVLQGANNEQFF
TRBV7-2	15	TRBJ2-5	TRBD1	.	TGTGCCAGCGGCAAGACAGGGTTGTCCCAAGAGACCCAGTACTTC	CASGKTGLSQETQYF
TRBV7-6	18	TRBJ1-1	TRBD1	few	TGTGCCAGCAGCTTAGCGCGGGGGATAGGGGGCAGGGTCACTGAAGCTTTCTTT	CASSLARGIGGRVTEAFF
TRBV7-7	13	TRBJ1-3	.	.	TGTGCTAGCAGCTTAGCCGAAGGGGACACCATATATTTT	CASSLAEGDTIYF
TRBV7-2	14	TRBJ2-3	.	.	TGTGCCAGCAGACGGAGTAACTTGGCGGATACGCAGTATTTT	CASRRSNLADTQYF
TRBV5-5	17	TRBJ2-1	TRBD2	few	TGTGCCAGCAGCTTTAGGCTAACTAGCGGGAGGGACAATGAGCAGTTCTTC	CASSFRLTSGRDNEQFF
TRBV7-9	11	TRBJ2-1	.	.	TGTGCCAGCAGCCAAGATAGAGGTCGGTTCTTC	CASSQDRGRFF
TRBV6-5	15	TRBJ2-7	.	once	TGTGCCAGCAGTTCTTTCGGACTGAGCTCCTACGAGCAGTACTTC	CASSSFGLSSYEQYF
TRBV2	13	TRBJ2-1	.	.	TGTGCCAGCCTCGGTTTGGCGTTTAATGAGCAGTTCTTC	CASLGLAFNEQFF
TRBV7-2	12	TRBJ2-4	.	few	TGTGCCAGCAGCTTATCTTTTGCCATTCAGTACTTC	CASSLSFAIQYF
TRBV9	16	TRBJ2-3	TRBD2	.	TGTGCCAGCAGCGGTAGCGGGGCGATTTTCACAGATACGCAGTATTTT	CASSGSGAIFTDTQYF
TRBV29-1	18	TRBJ2-1	TRBD2	few	TGCAGCGTTGATAGGGAGGGGACTAGCGGTAGTAAAAACAATGAGCAGTTCTTC	CSVDREGTSGSKNNEQFF
TRBV6-5	15	TRBJ2-1	TRBD2	.	TGTGCCAGCAGCAAGACTAGCGGGGCTTACAATGAGCAGTTCTTC	CASSKTSGAYNEQFF
TRBV18	15	TRBJ2-7	TRBD2	.	TGTGCCAGCTCACCGACTAGCGGGGCGCCATACGAGCAGTACTTC	CASSPTSGAPYEQYF
TRBV7-3	15	TRBJ2-7	.	.	TGTGCCAGCAGCTTAATACCGGGGGCCGGGAACGAGCAGTACTTC	CASSLIPGAGNEQYF
TRBV6-5	16	TRBJ2-5	TRBD2	.	TGTGCCAGCAGTTACTCGAAAATAGCGGGAGTTGAGACCCAGTACTTC	CASSYSKIAGVETQYF
TRBV2	15	TRBJ2-3	TRBD2	.	TGTGCCAGCAGGACCCGGGGACTAGCGGCAGATACGCAGTATTTT	CASRTRGLAADTQYF
TRBV5-4	16	TRBJ2-1	.	.	TGTGCCAGCAGCTTGTACGGACAGATATTATACAATGAGCAGTTCTTC	CASSLYGQILYNEQFF
TRBV28	15	TRBJ2-5	.	few	TGTGCCAGCAGTTTAGTGTCATATGGTGGAGAGACCCAGTACTTC	CASSLVSYGGETQYF
TRBV10-3	12	TRBJ1-4	.	.	TGTGCCATCAGTGAGTCGAGGCTAAAGCTGTTTTTT	CAISESRLKLFF
TRBV19	12	TRBJ1-5	.	.	TGTGCCAGTAGTATGGGTTATCAGCCCCAGCATTTT	CASSMGYQPQHF
TRBV5-1	13	TRBJ2-1	.	.	TGCGCCAGCGGCTTTCTGGGGGTAAATGAGCAGTTCTTC	CASGFLGVNEQFF
TRBV6-5	14	TRBJ2-7	TRBD2	.	TGTGCCAGCAGTAAGGGACTAGCGGGTCGCGAGCAGTACTTC	CASSKGLAGREQYF
TRBV30	12	TRBJ1-2	TRBD1	.	TGTGCCTTGAAGGGACAGGGTGCTGGCTACACCTTC	CALKGQGAGYTF
TRBV19	11	TRBJ1-4	.	once	TGTGCCAGTATGCGTAATGAAAAACTGTTTTTT	CASMRNEKLFF
TRBV9	15	TRBJ2-5	TRBD1	.	TGTGCCAGCAGCCCCATGGGACAGCTGCTTGGGACCCAGTACTTC	CASSPMGQLLGTQYF
TRBV25-1	11	TRBJ2-7	.	.	TGTGCCAGCGGAACCGAGCCGGGACTTACATTC	CASGTEPGLTF
TRBV7-2	14	TRBJ1-4	.	.	TGTGCCAGCTCGCTGGGGCCTTCGGGTGAAAAACTGTTTTTT	CASSLGPSGEKLFF
TRBV2	15	TRBJ2-1	.	.	TGTGCCAGCAGTGAAATGGCGTATTCCTTGAATGAGCAGTTCTTC	CASSEMAYSLNEQFF
TRBV5-4	14	TRBJ2-3	TRBD2	.	TGTGCCAGCAGCCCGGTACTAGCGGGAGACACGCAGTATTTT	CASSPVLAGDTQYF
TRBV5-1	15	TRBJ2-3	.	.	TGCGCCAGCAGCTTACGGGGGACAGGCACAGATACGCAGTATTTT	CASSLRGTGTDTQYF
TRBV11-2	17	TRBJ1-2	.	.	TGTGCCAGCGGGAGGGCCCAAGGGGGGGCTTATAACTATGGCTACACCTTC	CASGRAQGGAYNYGYTF
TRBV2	14	TRBJ1-1	.	.	TGTGCCAGCAGAGCCTCAAGGCTGCGGACTGAAGCTTTCTTT	CASRASRLRTEAFF
TRBV5-1	13	TRBJ1-4	.	.	TGCGCCAGCAGCCTGGACAGAAATGAAAAACTGTTTTTT	CASSLDRNEKLFF
TRBV6-5	16	TRBJ1-4	.	.	TGTGCCAGCAGTTCCCTGTTGGCAGACCCGAATGAAAAACTGTTTTTT	CASSSLLADPNEKLFF
TRBV29-1	14	TRBJ1-1	.	.	TGCAGCGTTGTAGTGGTGGGGACCGGCACTGAAGCTTTCTTT	CSVVVVGTGTEAFF
TRBV18	11	TRBJ2-1	.	.	TGTGCCAGCTCACCCCCGGGCGAGCAGTTCTTC	CASSPPGEQFF
TRBV5-6	14	TRBJ2-7	.	.	TGTGCCAGCAGCTTGTACCCCCGGGACTACGAGCAGTACTTC	CASSLYPRDYEQYF
TRBV7-2	16	TRBJ2-2	TRBD2	.	TGTGCCAGCAGCTTAGGTCTAGCGGGAGTGATCGGGGAGCTGTTTTTT	CASSLGLAGVIGELFF
TRBV9	14	TRBJ2-1	.	.	TGTGCCAGCAGCGTAGGGGGACAAAACAATGAGCAGTTCTTC	CASSVGGQNNEQFF
TRBV19	11	TRBJ2-3	.	.	TGTGCCAGTAGTACTTCAGATACGCAGTATTTT	CASSTSDTQYF
TRBV6-5	16	TRBJ1-4	TRBD1	.	TGTGCCAGCAGTTACGGATCGGGGACAGGGAATGAAAAACTGTTTTTT	CASSYGSGTGNEKLFF
TRBV28	15	TRBJ2-1	TRBD2	.	TGTGCCAGCAAGAAAACCGGGACTAGATACAATGAGCAGTTCTTC	CASKKTGTRYNEQFF
TRBV19	13	TRBJ1-3	.	.	TGTGCCAGCACAACAGGGTCTGGAAACACCATATATTTT	CASTTGSGNTIYF
TRBV28	13	TRBJ1-5	.	.	TGTGCCAGCAGTTTGCAGTTTGATCAGCCCCAGCATTTT	CASSLQFDQPQHF
TRBV5-5	13	TRBJ2-7	TRBD2	.	TGTGCCAGCAGCTTGGGGGAGGGCAGAGTGACGCACTTC	CASSLGEGRVTHF
TRBV5-4	15	TRBJ2-3	.	.	TGTGCCAGCAGCTCCCTGGTGGGGGGCACAGATACGCAGTATTTT	CASSSLVGGTDTQYF
TRBV27	12	TRBJ2-5	.	.	TGTGCCAGCGGGTACACTGAAGAGACCCAGTACTTC	CASGYTEETQYF